This T cell receptor beta chain was sequenced in a study of blood T cell repertoires in COVID-19. Study details: Sites in the United States, Italy and Spain provided acute and convalescent COVID-19 samples. From T cells, B-cell-depleted T cells, or PBMCs came the material, which was cDNA or gDNA.

CDR1 and CDR2 from the germline V gene are SGHVS and FQNEAQ. Between the trimmed V and J ends, which lost 4 bases and 7 bases, there was a span of 14 bases. The CDR3 sequence is 14 residues long. In the original processing: Amplification with reference gene primers provided the estimates of nucleated cell counts. TCRdb's copy holds only in-frame clones and misses some; the assay was immunoSEQ multiplex PCR. The DNA gave D and trimming, while V, J and clone size come from that table. This repertoire shows about 110,000 clones, more than 80% found once; its top ten account for approximately 1.1%. The sequenced sample was peripheral blood. This sequence was found in a human donor in a cohort sampled during active COVID-19. The V and J genes are TRBV7-8 and TRBJ2-1; tentatively, D is TRBD2 (5 bases). The CDR3 loop is CASSSRSPGNEQFF. The CDR3 DNA reads as TGTGCCAGCAGCTCGAGATCCCCGGGGAATGAGCAGTTCTTC.